The entry below gives a single T cell receptor beta chain sequence along with its context. Its cognate antigen is unknown. The CDR3 is made up of 15 amino acids. J was trimmed by 4 bases and V by 4 bases; bases with no gene match: 10. In germline, CDR1 is SGHRS, CDR2 YFSETQ. The sample originates from a study of T cell therapy after organ transplantation. Stated time point: 20-29 weeks after completion of therapy. Some clones are missing from TCRdb's copy, which holds only in-frame ones; the method was immunoSEQ multiplex PCR. The repertoire includes about 18,000 clones, 85% of them detected once, and 30% to 35% sits in the top ten.

Sequencing was performed on CD8+ T cells from blood, taken after autologous CMV-specific T cell therapy. This sequence joins TRBV5-1 and TRBJ1-2; 7 bases align to TRBD1. The TCR originated in a human patient who had received a solid organ transplant and had CMV disease. Some T cells may have come from the graft donor. The CDR3 bases are TGCGCCAGCAGCCTTCCCGACAGGGCTAGCTATGGCTACACCTTC. As protein: CASSLPDRASYGYTF.